The 32 T cell receptor beta chains below come from one sample, sequenced in a study of blood T cell repertoires in COVID-19. The protocol was immunoSEQ multiplex PCR, while the TCRdb copy is restricted to in-frame clones and leaves out a portion. The repertoire holds 95,000 to 100,000 clones, with 92% as singletons. Sequenced: peripheral blood. These receptor sequences come from a man in his fifties or sixties with active COVID-19.

CDR3 nucleotides: TGTGCCAGCAGCCAAGTAGCGGGAGAGACCCAGTACTTC. Its translation is CASSQVAGETQYF. The J gene is TRBJ2-5, the V gene TRBV4-2, with TRBD2 identical over 7 bases. Trimming cost V 1 base and J 4 bases; bases outside gene matches: 0. CDR1 and CDR2 (germline): LGHNA, YNFKEQ. The CDR3 loop spans 13 amino acids.

This clone was seen only once. The rearrangement links TRBV2 to TRBJ1-2, with 8 bases aligning to TRBD1. There are 14 residues in the CDR3. Germline V gives CDR1 SNHLY, CDR2 FYNNEI. V shed 7 bases and J 8 bases; nucleotides not matched to a gene: 12. The CDR3 spells CASTPGQGASGYTF. CDR3 nucleotides: TGTGCCAGCACCCCCGGGCAGGGGGCGTCGGGCTACACCTTC.

CDR3 sequence: CASSPRGNTIYF. The CDR3 nucleotides read TGTGCCAGCAGCCCCAGGGGGAACACCATATATTTT. The chain is built from TRBV9 and TRBJ1-3, with 7 bases lining up with TRBD1. CDR1 and CDR2 from the germline V gene are SGDLS and YYNGEE. Germline trimming cut 4 bases from V and 7 bases from J; bases unmatched to any gene: 2. The CDR3 contains 12 residues.

This clone was detected once. The V gene is TRBV28, the J gene TRBJ1-6; TRBD1 agrees at 7 bases. The CDR3 is 14 amino acids. Germline V gene data show CDR1 as MDHEN and CDR2 as SYDVKM. V was pared by 7 bases and J by 11 bases, with 11 bases of the junction left unmatched. The CDR3 DNA reads as TGTGCCAGCAACGTACAGGGGCTAGTGGCACCCCTCCACTTT. Its translation: CASNVQGLVAPLHF.

The rearrangement links TRBV7-8 to TRBJ2-2; 12 bases are a match to TRBD2. The J segment lost 7 bases and the V segment lost 4 bases, leaving 4 bases of the junction unmatched. CDR3 length equals 15 residues. Germline loops: CDR1 SGHVS, CDR2 FQNEAQ. The CDR3 DNA sequence: TGTGCCAGCAGCTGGACTAGCGGGGCGGGCGGGGAGCTGTTTTTT. Encoded protein: CASSWTSGAGGELFF.

The chain recombines TRBV30 with TRBJ1-1, with 7 bases lining up with TRBD1. CDR1 is GTSNPN, CDR2 SVGIG, per germline (reference sequence). J was trimmed by 1 base and V by 5 bases; bases with no gene match: 4. CDR3 length equals 13 residues. CDR3 nucleotide sequence: TGTGCCTGGGGGGGACAGTGGAACACTGAAGCTTTCTTT. The encoded protein is CAWGGQWNTEAFF.

This clone has only one observation. The chain employs TRBV28 and TRBJ1-2; 7 nucleotides line up with TRBD1. V shed 6 bases and J 2 bases; nucleotides not matched to a gene: 12. This CDR3 comprises 16 residues. CDR1 is MDHEN, CDR2 SYDVKM, per germline. As DNA, the CDR3 is TGTGCCAGCAGATTCAGGGGGAGGTTGCGGAACTATGGCTACACCTTC. Amino acids: CASRFRGRLRNYGYTF.

The chain combines TRBV18 with TRBJ1-3, with unresolved D. V was pared by 3 bases and J by 0 bases, with 9 bases between. The CDR3 consists of 15 residues. CDR1 KGHSH and CDR2 LQKENI come from the germline V gene. The CDR3 DNA is TGTGCCAGCTCACCCGATGAGGGCTCTGGAAACACCATATATTTT. The encoded protein is CASSPDEGSGNTIYF.

This rearrangement joins TRBV19 to TRBJ2-1; D is undetermined. V was clipped by 3 bases and J by 6 bases, with 12 bases between them. The CDR3 is 14 amino acids. Germline V gene data show CDR1 as LNHDA and CDR2 as SQIVND (reference sequence). CDR3 sequence (DNA): TGTGCCAGTAGTATGCGCCCAGCGCTCAATGAGCAGTTCTTC. This translates into CASSMRPALNEQFF.

This clone appeared many times. This chain uses TRBV5-1 with TRBJ1-2; 9 bases fit TRBD1. CDR3 length equals 15 residues. Trimming at V came to 0 bases and at J to 8 bases, leaving 8 bases not matched to a gene. Per germline, CDR1 SGHRS and CDR2 YFSETQ. CDR3 DNA: TGCGCCAGCAGCTTGGACACAGGGGGCGGCTCGGGCTACACCTTC. This encodes CASSLDTGGGSGYTF.

This chain joins TRBV5-1 and TRBJ2-1; unclear D gene. The CDR3 sequence is 15 residues long. Trimming shortened V by 0 bases and J by 5 bases, and 12 bases separated the two germline ends. Looked up from germline, CDR1 is SGHRS and CDR2 is YFSETQ. The CDR3 region has the DNA TGCGCCAGCAGCTTGGACCCTCGTGACAACAATGAGCAGTTCTTC. Amino acids: CASSLDPRDNNEQFF.

The chain combines TRBV30 with TRBJ2-7; D is unresolved. Looked up from germline, CDR1 is GTSNPN and CDR2 is SVGIG (reference sequence). This CDR3 is 12 amino acids long. Deletions cut 0 bases from V and 6 bases from J, with 9 bases between. CDR3 coding DNA: TGTGCCTGGAGTGTATGGTCGGGCGAGCAGTACTTC. Translated: CAWSVWSGEQYF. Full variable domain (rest looked up from reference TRBV30 and TRBJ2-7): SQTIHQWPATLVQPVGSPLSLECTVEGTSNPNLYWYRQAAGRGLQLLFYSVGIGQISSEVPQNLSASRPQDRQFILSSKKLLLSDSGFYLCAWSVWSGEQYFGPGTRLTVT.

This rearrangement joins TRBV6-1 to TRBJ1-1, with D possibly being TRBD1 (5 bases). With 3 bases removed from V and 5 bases from J, the gap between germline ends came to 16 bases. The germline V gene encodes CDR1 MNHNS and CDR2 SASEGT. The CDR3 extends over 15 amino acids. CDR3 amino acids: CASSDTGFGRTEAFF. The CDR3 DNA follows: TGTGCCAGCAGTGATACAGGATTCGGGCGAACTGAAGCTTTCTTT.

The chain combines TRBV27 with TRBJ2-5; the match to TRBD2 covers 7 bases. The CDR3 sequence is 20 residues long. V was pared by 0 bases and J by 7 bases, with 23 bases of the junction left unmatched. Germline lookup yields CDR1 MNHEY and CDR2 SMNVEV (reference sequence). The CDR3: CASSLSGEGSTSALEGTQYF. The CDR3 DNA sequence: TGTGCCAGCAGTTTATCGGGGGAGGGTTCTACTAGCGCGCTTGAAGGGACCCAGTACTTC.

The chain combines TRBV28 with TRBJ2-6, with 10 bases aligning to TRBD2. The CDR3 totals 18 residues. J gave up 2 bases and V 7 bases, and 11 bases lay outside the gene matches. Germline V gives CDR1 MDHEN, CDR2 SYDVKM. CDR3 DNA: TGTGCCAGCACCCAACTGCGTCTAGCGGGAGCTGGGGCCAACGTCCTGACTTTC. Translation: CASTQLRLAGAGANVLTF.

The chain carries TRBV28 and TRBJ2-7; TRBD2 might be the D (6 bases). Trimming removed 8 bases from V and 5 bases from J, with 16 bases in between. CDR1 is MDHEN and CDR2 is SYDVKM in the germline V gene. CDR3 length: 13 residues. Here the CDR3 reads CASGGGFRNEQYF. The CDR3 DNA sequence: TGTGCCAGCGGTGGGGGGTTTAGGAACGAGCAGTACTTC.

The chain combines TRBV29-1 with TRBJ1-1; 7 positions match TRBD1. The CDR3 consists of 14 residues. V trimming: 6 bases; J trimming: 5 bases; junction bases outside the gene matches: 12. Germline V CDR1 and CDR2: SQVTM, ANQGSEA. CDR3 nucleotides: TGCAGCGTAGCCATACAGGGGCCGAATACTGAAGCTTTCTTT. Translation: CSVAIQGPNTEAFF.

The chain is built from TRBV6-1 and TRBJ1-1, with D tentatively TRBD1 (6 bases). This CDR3 has 13 residues. Germline V gives CDR1 MNHNS, CDR2 SASEGT. V dropped 3 bases and J dropped 6 bases, with 11 bases sitting between them. The CDR3 protein is CASSEWGLAEAFF. In nucleotides, the CDR3 is TGTGCCAGCAGTGAGTGGGGGCTGGCTGAAGCTTTCTTT.

This chain uses TRBV3-1 (or the pseudogene TRBV3-2) with TRBJ2-5; D is ambiguous. CDR1 is LGHDT, CDR2 YNNKEL, per germline (reference sequence). V was trimmed by 0 bases and J by 6 bases, leaving 5 bases between them. CDR3 size: 12 residues. The CDR3 loop is CASSQDEKTQYF. DNA of the CDR3: TGTGCCAGCAGCCAAGATGAGAAGACCCAGTACTTC.

The rearrangement joins TRBV10-3 to TRBJ2-5, with 9 bases that match TRBD1. The germline V gene has CDR1 ENHRY and CDR2 SYGVKD. CDR3 length: 12 amino acids. The trim removed 10 bases at V and 2 bases at J, leaving 2 bases unmatched. CDR3 loop: CASGTGQETQYF. CDR3 bases: TGTGCCAGCGGGACAGGGCAAGAGACCCAGTACTTC.

This clone was seen more than once but under ten times. J is TRBJ2-7 and V is TRBV7-7, with 7 nucleotides matching TRBD1. Germline V lookup: CDR1 SSHAT, CDR2 FNYEAQ (reference sequence). The trim removed 5 bases at V and 3 bases at J, leaving 10 bases unmatched. The CDR3 consists of 15 residues. This CDR3 reads CASSEGQPGVYEQYF. The CDR3 DNA reads as TGTGCCAGCAGCGAGGGACAGCCTGGGGTCTACGAGCAGTACTTC.

This clone was picked up a small number of times. The CDR3 sequence is CSVEAGGNTEAFF. The CDR3 DNA sequence: TGCAGCGTTGAGGCAGGGGGAAACACTGAAGCTTTCTTT. The chain carries TRBV29-1 and TRBJ1-1; 7 bases agree with TRBD1. CDR3 size: 13 residues. Trimming removed 3 bases from V and 2 bases from J; junction bases left unmatched: 3. The V gene's germline CDR1 is SQVTM and CDR2 ANQGSEA.

The CDR3 here is CASSLLRRETQYF. The DNA of the CDR3 is TGTGCCAGCAGTTTGCTCCGGAGAGAGACCCAGTACTTC. The chain employs TRBV2 and TRBJ2-5; D is unresolved. V was cut by 5 bases and J by 4 bases, with 11 bases left in between. This CDR3 comprises 13 residues. The germline V gene has CDR1 SNHLY and CDR2 FYNNEI.

This clone was seen just once. This chain uses TRBV19 with TRBJ1-1; the D is unclear. Per the germline V gene, CDR1 is LNHDA and CDR2 is SQIVND (reference sequence). Trimming removed 6 bases from V and 0 bases from J, with 11 bases in between. The length of the CDR3 is 14 residues. This CDR3 is CASREARLNTEAFF. CDR3 in DNA: TGTGCCAGTAGGGAGGCCCGCCTGAACACTGAAGCTTTCTTT.

The chain combines TRBV19 with TRBJ2-2; 10 positions match TRBD2. The length of the CDR3 is 17 residues. The J segment lost 0 bases and the V segment lost 7 bases, leaving 8 bases of the junction unmatched. Germline assignment: CDR1 LNHDA and CDR2 SQIVND (reference sequence). The CDR3 DNA sequence: TGTGCCAGTACTACCGGGACTAGCGAAACGAACACCGGGGAGCTGTTTTTT. It codes for CASTTGTSETNTGELFF.

The V gene is TRBV18, the J gene TRBJ1-2, with 9 bases matching TRBD1. V was clipped by 3 bases and J by 8 bases; unmatched bases: 7. Looked up from germline, CDR1 is KGHSH and CDR2 is LQKENI. CDR3 length: 14 residues. The chain's CDR3 is CASSPEGQGEGYTF. For the CDR3, the DNA is TGTGCCAGCTCACCGGAGGGACAGGGAGAGGGCTACACCTTC. The full variable domain, with the rest looked up from reference TRBV18 and TRBJ1-2, is NAGVMQNPRHLVRRRGQEARLRCSPMKGHSHVYWYRQLPEEGLKFMVYLQKENIIDESGMPKERFSAEFPKEGPSILRIQQVVRGDSAAYFCASSPEGQGEGYTFGSGTRLTVV.

This chain connects TRBV19 to TRBJ1-1; TRBD1 aligns across 9 bases. After removal of 6 bases from V and 3 bases from J, the junction contained 5 bases not matched to a gene. There are 14 residues in the CDR3. Germline V gene sequence: CDR1 LNHDA, CDR2 SQIVND (reference sequence). CDR3 residues: CASRTTGGYTEAFF. The CDR3 DNA sequence: TGTGCCAGTAGGACGACAGGGGGGTACACTGAAGCTTTCTTT. Together with reference TRBV19 and TRBJ1-1, the CDR3 gives the full variable domain: DGGITQSPKYLFRKEGQNVTLSCEQNLNHDAMYWYRQDPGQGLRLIYYSQIVNDFQKGDIAEGYSVSREKKESFPLTVTSAQKNPTAFYLCASRTTGGYTEAFFGQGTRLTVV.

This chain links TRBV5-1 with TRBJ2-1; 12 nucleotides match TRBD2. After removal of 4 bases from V and 9 bases from J, the junction contained 2 bases not matched to a gene. Germline loops: CDR1 SGHRS, CDR2 YFSETQ. The CDR3 runs to 13 residues. CDR3 bases: TGCGCCAGCAGCCTGACTAGCGGGGGTGAGCAGTTCTTC. Translation gives CASSLTSGGEQFF.

V gene TRBV9 combines with J gene TRBJ1-1; D might be TRBD1 (6 bases). Looked up from germline, CDR1 is SGDLS and CDR2 is YYNGEE. CDR3 size: 15 residues. With 0 bases removed from V and 3 bases from J, the gap between germline ends came to 12 bases. CDR3 in amino acids: CASSVDVGGDTEAFF. The CDR3 DNA reads as TGTGCCAGCAGCGTAGATGTAGGGGGGGACACTGAAGCTTTCTTT. Full variable domain (rest looked up from reference TRBV9 and TRBJ1-1): DSGVTQTPKHLITATGQRVTLRCSPRSGDLSVYWYQQSLDQGLQFLIQYYNGEERAKGNILERFSAQQFPDLHSELNLSSLELGDSALYFCASSVDVGGDTEAFFGQGTRLTVV.

The chain employs TRBV24-1 and TRBJ2-7; possibly TRBD2 for D (5 bases). The CDR3 is 13 amino acids. The V end was cut by 1 base, the J end by 3 bases, with 6 bases between. Germline loops: CDR1 KGHDR, CDR2 SFDVKD. This chain's CDR3 is CATSDFRGYEQYF. As DNA, the CDR3 is TGTGCCACCAGTGATTTTCGGGGCTACGAGCAGTACTTC.

This chain joins TRBV7-2 and TRBJ2-2; D might be TRBD2 (6 bases). Germline V gives CDR1 SGHTA, CDR2 FQGNSA. V lost 1 base and J 7 bases, leaving 13 bases between the germline ends. The CDR3 spans 15 residues. The CDR3 DNA reads TGTGCCAGCAGCTTAGTTACTAGCATAGGCGGGGAGCTGTTTTTT. Protein product: CASSLVTSIGGELFF.

This chain links TRBV28 with TRBJ2-5; D not resolved. Germline loops: CDR1 MDHEN, CDR2 SYDVKM. V was shortened by 2 bases and J by 4 bases, with 8 bases between the two germline ends. This CDR3 is built from 13 residues. In nucleotides, the CDR3 is TGTGCCAGCAGTTTACACAGCACAGAGACCCAGTACTTC. It is translated as CASSLHSTETQYF.